In this sample, the clone carrying this T cell receptor beta chain turned up a few times. The CDR3 sequence is 16 residues long. V was trimmed by 4 bases and J by 3 bases, leaving 18 bases between them. CDR1 LNHDA and CDR2 SQIVND come from the germline V gene (reference sequence). Per the original methods: Estimation of nucleated cell counts relied on the amplification of reference gene primers. Sequencing was performed with immunoSEQ multiplex PCR; in TCRdb, only in-frame clones are kept and a portion is missing. V and J calls and clone size are those listed in that table; D and trimming were worked out from the DNA. This sample has roughly 80,000 clones, with about 87% found just once. This sample was included in a study of blood T cell repertoires in COVID-19. Study-wide context: Both acute and convalescent COVID-19 samples were obtained from the United States, Italy and Spain. The analysed material was cDNA or gDNA that came from T cells, B-cell-depleted T cells, or PBMCs.

This sequence joins TRBV19 and TRBJ2-5; D might be TRBD2 (6 bases). The sequencing sample was made of peripheral blood. The source is a man aged 50 to 59 with active COVID-19. In nucleotides, the CDR3 is TGTGCCAGTAGTACCCTTGGGGATGGGGGGAAAGAGACCCAGTACTTC. This codes for CASSTLGDGGKETQYF.